This record concerns one TCR beta chain sequence. CDR1 is SGHTA and CDR2 is FQGTGA in the germline V gene. Losses at the gene ends were 5 bases for V and 2 bases for J; bases not matched to a gene: 4. The CDR3 consists of 15 residues. This specimen belongs to a study of blood T cell repertoires in COVID-19. The table came from immunoSEQ multiplex PCR; TCRdb's copy has only in-frame clones and leaves some out. The data hold under 200,000 clones, with more than 85% observed a single time. The sequence was obtained from a man aged 18-30 years with acute or convalescent COVID-19. The sequenced sample consisted of peripheral blood. The chain combines TRBV7-3 with TRBJ2-3; the match to TRBD2 covers 10 bases. In DNA, the CDR3 is TGTGCCAGCAGCAAGCTAGCGGGGGACACAGATACGCAGTATTTT. Encoded protein: CASSKLAGDTDTQYF.